A selection of T cell receptor beta chains follows, all from one sample in a study of human T cells and chemical hapten exposure. TCRdb re-called the RACE reads through MiXCR, storing one row per CDR3 protein. The sample has 95,000 to 150,000 distinct CDR3 sequences, approximately 14% seen once. Sequences were derived from whole blood, sampled in connection with sensitization to the hapten diphenylcyclopropenone (DPC). Receptors were obtained from a man younger than 35 with alopecia areata. Some clones in this sample may be carry-over from other donors' samples. Both conserved end residues are part of each CDR3. A D gene is named only where the DNA matches it firmly. Expanded clones are given a class, and other clones once, few, many or no size at all.

length: 15; D: NA; J: TRBJ2-1; V: TRBV7-9; size: few; DNA: TGTGCCACCGATGCGGTGGGGGCTTTCTACAATGAGCAGTTCTTC; CDR3: CATDAVGAFYNEQFF
length: 14; D: NA; J: TRBJ1-6; V: TRBV4-1; size: NA; DNA: TGCGCCAGCAGCCACGGCTACCCCAATTCACCCCTCCACTTT; CDR3: CASSHGYPNSPLHF
length: 13; D: NA; J: TRBJ1-1; V: TRBV9; size: NA; DNA: TGTGCCAGCAGCAAGGGACTTAACACTGAAGCTTTCTTT; CDR3: CASSKGLNTEAFF
length: 15; D: TRBD1; J: TRBJ1-2; V: TRBV4-3; size: NA; DNA: TGCGCCAGCAGCCCATGGACAGGGGGAGCCCATGGCTACACCTTC; CDR3: CASSPWTGGAHGYTF
length: 13; D: NA; J: TRBJ1-1; V: TRBV3-1; size: few; DNA: TGTGCCAGCAGCCAAGGCGTTGGTACTGAAGCTTTCTTT; CDR3: CASSQGVGTEAFF
length: 15; D: NA; J: TRBJ2-7; V: TRBV20-1; size: NA; DNA: TGCAGTGCTAGCGGGGCAGGGAAGAACAACTACGAGCAGTACTTC; CDR3: CSASGAGKNNYEQYF
length: 11; D: NA; J: TRBJ1-1; V: TRBV6-2/TRBV6-3; size: few; DNA: TGTGCCAGCAGTTACCCCAGAGAAGCTTTCTTT; CDR3: CASSYPREAFF
length: 14; D: NA; J: TRBJ1-1; V: TRBV7-9; size: many; DNA: TGTGCCAGCACCCGATTCACAACTAACACTGAAGCTTTCTTT; CDR3: CASTRFTTNTEAFF
length: 14; D: TRBD2; J: TRBJ2-2; V: TRBV12-3/TRBV12-4; size: few; DNA: TGTGCCAGCAGCCGGGCCCGGGGGGCCGGGGAGCTGTTTTTT; CDR3: CASSRARGAGELFF
length: 17; D: TRBD1; J: TRBJ2-2; V: TRBV7-7; size: NA; DNA: TGTGCCAGCAGCTTAACGCCTGGGACAGGAATCACCGGGGAGCTGTTTTTT; CDR3: CASSLTPGTGITGELFF
length: 12; D: NA; J: TRBJ1-1; V: TRBV3-1; size: few; DNA: TGTGCCAGCAGCCAAGAAAGGACAACGGCTTTCTTT; CDR3: CASSQERTTAFF
length: 13; D: NA; J: TRBJ2-3; V: TRBV29-1; size: few; DNA: TGCAGCGTTGTTTCCGGGGGCGCAGATACGCAGTATTTT; CDR3: CSVVSGGADTQYF
length: 14; D: NA; J: TRBJ2-7; V: TRBV2; size: NA; DNA: TGTGCCAGCCACACAACCACAGGGTGGTACGAGCAGTACTTC; CDR3: CASHTTTGWYEQYF
length: 14; D: NA; J: TRBJ2-3; V: TRBV7-3; size: NA; DNA: TGTGCCAGCAGCCGTGACAGGTCCGGGAGTACGCAGTATTTT; CDR3: CASSRDRSGSTQYF
length: 17; D: NA; J: TRBJ1-4; V: TRBV4-1; size: few; DNA: TGCGCCAGCAGCCAAGATGGCCTGAGGATAGTTAATGAAAAACTGTTTTTT; CDR3: CASSQDGLRIVNEKLFF
length: 14; D: NA; J: TRBJ2-7; V: TRBV7-7; size: few; DNA: TGTGCCAGCAGCTTAGGGTCCGGAGCCTACGAGCAGTACTTC; CDR3: CASSLGSGAYEQYF
length: 15; D: TRBD1; J: TRBJ2-1; V: TRBV4-3; size: NA; DNA: TGCGCCAGCAGCCAAGGGACAGGAATTCGGAATGAGCAGTTCTTC; CDR3: CASSQGTGIRNEQFF
length: 16; D: TRBD1; J: TRBJ1-1; V: TRBV18; size: few; DNA: TGTGCCAGCTCACCACCGTCAGGGGGCATTAGGACTGAAGCTTTCTTT; CDR3: CASSPPSGGIRTEAFF
length: 15; D: TRBD1; J: TRBJ1-5; V: TRBV15; size: NA; DNA: TGTGCCACCAGCAGAGATGGACAGGGCAATCAGCCCCAGCATTTT; CDR3: CATSRDGQGNQPQHF
length: 16; D: NA; J: TRBJ1-4; V: TRBV10-3; size: few; DNA: TGTGCCATCAGTGAGTCCCGCAGAGCAACTAATGAAAAACTGTTTTTT; CDR3: CAISESRRATNEKLFF
length: 12; D: TRBD1; J: TRBJ1-2; V: TRBV29-1; size: many; DNA: TGCAGCGTTGATGGGACAGACTTTCGCTACACCTTC; CDR3: CSVDGTDFRYTF
length: 13; D: NA; J: TRBJ2-5; V: TRBV20-1; size: many; DNA: TGCAGTGCTGTCCCTAGCAGCCAAGAGACCCAGTACTTC; CDR3: CSAVPSSQETQYF
length: 13; D: NA; J: TRBJ1-2; V: TRBV5-1; size: few; DNA: TGCGCCAGCAGCTTCACCGGGGGTGATGGCTACACCTTC; CDR3: CASSFTGGDGYTF
length: 16; D: TRBD2; J: TRBJ2-2; V: TRBV6-6; size: few; DNA: TGTGCCAGCAGTCGAAGCGGGGGGACAAACACCGGGGAGCTGTTTTTT; CDR3: CASSRSGGTNTGELFF
length: 17; D: NA; J: TRBJ1-1; V: TRBV11-2; size: few; DNA: TGTGCCAGCAGCTTAGTTCGGGGGCCTCGGCTGAACACTGAAGCTTTCTTT; CDR3: CASSLVRGPRLNTEAFF
length: 12; D: NA; J: TRBJ1-1; V: TRBV11-2; size: few; DNA: TGTGCCAGCAGCTTGGGGGACCGAGAAGCTTTCTTT; CDR3: CASSLGDREAFF
length: 17; D: TRBD2; J: TRBJ2-2; V: TRBV4-3; size: few; DNA: TGCGCCAGCAGCCAAGATCCGGAGGGACTAGGATTCGGGGAGCTGTTTTTT; CDR3: CASSQDPEGLGFGELFF
length: 15; D: TRBD2; J: TRBJ2-1; V: TRBV6-2/TRBV6-3; size: NA; DNA: TGTGCCAGCAGTTACTCGACTAGCGGGGGGAGTGACCAGTTCTTC; CDR3: CASSYSTSGGSDQFF
length: 14; D: TRBD1; J: TRBJ1-6; V: TRBV20-1; size: NA; DNA: TGCAGTGCTGGCGGACAGGGCTATAATTCACCCCTCCACTTT; CDR3: CSAGGQGYNSPLHF
length: 17; D: NA; J: TRBJ2-5; V: TRBV19; size: NA; DNA: TGTGCCAGTAGTCTGGCCCCCGCCAGGGGGGACGTAGAGACCCAGTACTTC; CDR3: CASSLAPARGDVETQYF
length: 15; D: NA; J: TRBJ2-7; V: TRBV7-9; size: NA; DNA: TGTGCCAGCAGCAACCCTGTTTTGGGGGCGACCGAGCAGTACTTC; CDR3: CASSNPVLGATEQYF
length: 13; D: NA; J: TRBJ2-7; V: TRBV9; size: NA; DNA: TGTGCCAGCAGCGTAGAGGGCTCCTACGAGCAGTACTTC; CDR3: CASSVEGSYEQYF
length: 16; D: TRBD2; J: TRBJ2-2; V: TRBV20-1; size: few; DNA: TGCAGTGCTTCTATAGCGGGGGGACCCAACGCCGGGGAGCTGTTTTTT; CDR3: CSASIAGGPNAGELFF
length: 13; D: TRBD1; J: TRBJ2-4; V: TRBV7-9; size: many; DNA: TGTGCCAGCAGCGTACAGGGGGCATCCATTCAGTACTTC; CDR3: CASSVQGASIQYF
length: 14; D: TRBD1; J: TRBJ2-7; V: TRBV14; size: many; DNA: TGTGCCAGCAGCCAACTATTGACAGGGTGGCAGCAGTACTTC; CDR3: CASSQLLTGWQQYF
length: 12; D: NA; J: TRBJ2-3; V: TRBV11-2; size: NA; DNA: TGTGCCAGCAGCGACAACACAGATACGCAGTATTTT; CDR3: CASSDNTDTQYF
length: 14; D: NA; J: TRBJ2-2; V: TRBV24-1; size: many; DNA: TGTGCCACCAGTGAGCAGGGGTCCACCGGGGAGCTGTTTTTT; CDR3: CATSEQGSTGELFF
length: 13; D: NA; J: TRBJ1-2; V: TRBV4-3; size: NA; DNA: TGCGCCAGCAGCCAAGAAAGGAACTATGGCTACACCTTC; CDR3: CASSQERNYGYTF
length: 15; D: TRBD1; J: TRBJ1-1; V: TRBV28; size: few; DNA: TGTGCCAGCAGTTATCTGACAGGGTCGGACCCTGAAGCTTTCTTT; CDR3: CASSYLTGSDPEAFF
length: 15; D: TRBD2; J: TRBJ2-1; V: TRBV7-6; size: NA; DNA: TGTGCCAGCAGCTTACAGGCTAGCGGGGGGGGTGAGCAGTTCTTC; CDR3: CASSLQASGGGEQFF
length: 13; D: TRBD2; J: TRBJ2-7; V: TRBV20-1; size: NA; DNA: TGCAGTGCTAGGCACGGGGGGTCCAACGAGCAGTACTTC; CDR3: CSARHGGSNEQYF
length: 15; D: TRBD2; J: TRBJ2-5; V: TRBV6-5; size: few; DNA: TGTGCCAGCAATATAGCGGGGGGCGGACAAGAGACCCAGTACTTC; CDR3: CASNIAGGGQETQYF
length: 13; D: NA; J: TRBJ2-7; V: TRBV4-1; size: NA; DNA: TGCGCCAGCAGCCAAGCCCAGTTCTACGAGCAGTACTTC; CDR3: CASSQAQFYEQYF
length: 15; D: TRBD2; J: TRBJ2-1; V: TRBV7-3; size: NA; DNA: TGTGCCAGCAGCCGGGGACTAGCGGGGTACAATGAGCAGTTCTTC; CDR3: CASSRGLAGYNEQFF
length: 15; D: NA; J: TRBJ2-5; V: TRBV7-9; size: few; DNA: TGTGCCAGCAGCGCAATGGCTTTGCGCGGGGAGACCCAGTACTTC; CDR3: CASSAMALRGETQYF
length: 13; D: NA; J: TRBJ1-2; V: TRBV11-2; size: many; DNA: TGTGCCAGCAACAGCCGGGGGGACTATGGCTACACCTTC; CDR3: CASNSRGDYGYTF
length: 14; D: NA; J: TRBJ1-6; V: TRBV7-2; size: NA; DNA: TGTGCCAGCAGGCCGGGGGGGAATTATTCACCCCTCCACTTT; CDR3: CASRPGGNYSPLHF
length: 12; D: TRBD1; J: TRBJ2-1; V: TRBV6-2/TRBV6-3; size: few; DNA: TGTGCCAGCAGCCAGGACAGGGGGGCGCAGTTCTTC; CDR3: CASSQDRGAQFF